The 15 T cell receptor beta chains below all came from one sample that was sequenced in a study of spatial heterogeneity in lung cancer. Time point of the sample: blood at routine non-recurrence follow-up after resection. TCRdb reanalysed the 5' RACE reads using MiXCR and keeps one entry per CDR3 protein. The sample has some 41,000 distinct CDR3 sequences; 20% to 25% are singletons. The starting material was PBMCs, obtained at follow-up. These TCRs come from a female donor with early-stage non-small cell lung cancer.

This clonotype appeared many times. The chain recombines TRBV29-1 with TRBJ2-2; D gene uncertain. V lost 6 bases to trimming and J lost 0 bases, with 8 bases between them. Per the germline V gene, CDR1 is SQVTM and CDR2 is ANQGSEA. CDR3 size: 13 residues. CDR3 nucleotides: TGCAGCGTCTTAGAGACGAACACCGGGGAGCTGTTTTTT. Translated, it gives CSVLETNTGELFF.

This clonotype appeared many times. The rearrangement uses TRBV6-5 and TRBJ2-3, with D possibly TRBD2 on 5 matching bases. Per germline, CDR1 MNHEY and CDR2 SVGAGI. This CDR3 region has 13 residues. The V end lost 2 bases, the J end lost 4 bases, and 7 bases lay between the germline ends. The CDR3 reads CASSYPDSDTQYF. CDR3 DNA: TGTGCCAGCAGTTACCCGGACTCAGATACGCAGTATTTT.

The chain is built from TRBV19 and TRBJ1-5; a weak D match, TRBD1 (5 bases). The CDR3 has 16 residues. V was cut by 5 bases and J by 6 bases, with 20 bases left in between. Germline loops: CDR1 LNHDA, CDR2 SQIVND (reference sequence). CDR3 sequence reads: CASSPRGSRVTQPQHF. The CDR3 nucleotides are TGTGCCAGTAGTCCGAGGGGATCGAGGGTTACTCAGCCCCAGCATTTT.

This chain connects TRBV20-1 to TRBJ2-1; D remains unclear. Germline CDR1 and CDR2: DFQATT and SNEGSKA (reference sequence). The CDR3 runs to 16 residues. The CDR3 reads CPSGPGELRRYNEQFF. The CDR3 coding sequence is TGCCCTTCGGGCCCAGGAGAATTACGTCGGTACAATGAGCAGTTCTTC.

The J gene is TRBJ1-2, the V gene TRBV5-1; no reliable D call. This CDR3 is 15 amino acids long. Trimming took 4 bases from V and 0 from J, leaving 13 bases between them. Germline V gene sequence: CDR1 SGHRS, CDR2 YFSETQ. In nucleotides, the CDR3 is TGCGCCAGCAGCCAAGGGCAGCCTTCTAACTATGGCTACACCTTC. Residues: CASSQGQPSNYGYTF.

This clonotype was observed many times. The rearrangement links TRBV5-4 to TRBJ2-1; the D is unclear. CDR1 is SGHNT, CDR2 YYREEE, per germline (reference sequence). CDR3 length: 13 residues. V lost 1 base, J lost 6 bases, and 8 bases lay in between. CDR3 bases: TGTGCCAGCAGCTTGAAGAGGTTCAATGAGCAGTTCTTC. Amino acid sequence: CASSLKRFNEQFF. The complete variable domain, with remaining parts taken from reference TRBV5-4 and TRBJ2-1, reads ETGVTQSPTHLIKTRGQQVTLRCSSQSGHNTVSWYQQALGQGPQFIFQYYREEENGRGNFPPRFSGLQFPNYSSELNVNALELDDSALYLCASSLKRFNEQFFGPGTRLTVL.

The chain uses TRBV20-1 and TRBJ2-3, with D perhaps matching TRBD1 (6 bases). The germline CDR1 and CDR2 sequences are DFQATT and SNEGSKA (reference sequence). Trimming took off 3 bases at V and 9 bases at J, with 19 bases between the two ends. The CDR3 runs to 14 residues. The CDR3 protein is CSARTGEGLGTQYF. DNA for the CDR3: TGCAGTGCTAGGACAGGCGAAGGCCTTGGGACGCAGTATTTT.

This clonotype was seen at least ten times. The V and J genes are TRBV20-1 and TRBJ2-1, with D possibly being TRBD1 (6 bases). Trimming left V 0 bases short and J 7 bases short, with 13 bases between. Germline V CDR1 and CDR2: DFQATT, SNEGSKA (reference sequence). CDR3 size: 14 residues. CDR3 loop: CSARDSRGVNEQFF. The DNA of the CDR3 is TGCAGTGCTAGAGATTCCAGGGGCGTAAATGAGCAGTTCTTC.

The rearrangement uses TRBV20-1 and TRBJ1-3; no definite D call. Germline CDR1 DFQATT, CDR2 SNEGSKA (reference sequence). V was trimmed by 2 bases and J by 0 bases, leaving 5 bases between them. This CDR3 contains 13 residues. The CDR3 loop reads CSARQFSGNTIYF. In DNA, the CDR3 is TGCAGTGCTAGACAGTTCTCTGGAAACACCATATATTTT.

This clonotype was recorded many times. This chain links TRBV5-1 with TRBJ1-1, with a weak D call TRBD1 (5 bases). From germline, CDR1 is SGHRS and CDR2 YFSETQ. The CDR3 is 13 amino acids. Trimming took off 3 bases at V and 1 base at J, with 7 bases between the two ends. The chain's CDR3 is CASSSQGNTEAFF. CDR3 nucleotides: TGCGCCAGCAGCTCTCAGGGGAACACTGAAGCTTTCTTT.

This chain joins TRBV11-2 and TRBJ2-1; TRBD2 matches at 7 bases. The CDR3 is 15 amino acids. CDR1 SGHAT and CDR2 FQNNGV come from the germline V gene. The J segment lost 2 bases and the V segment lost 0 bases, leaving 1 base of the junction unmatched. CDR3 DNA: TGTGCCAGCAGCTTAGAGGGAGGGACCTACAATGAGCAGTTCTTC. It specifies CASSLEGGTYNEQFF.

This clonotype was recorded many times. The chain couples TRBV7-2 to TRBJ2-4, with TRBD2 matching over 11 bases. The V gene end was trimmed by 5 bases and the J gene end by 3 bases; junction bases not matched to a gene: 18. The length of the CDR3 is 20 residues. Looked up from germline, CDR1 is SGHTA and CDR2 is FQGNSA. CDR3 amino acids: CASSHAGTSGHLTLKNIQYF. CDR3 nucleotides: TGTGCCAGCAGCCACGCGGGGACTAGCGGTCACTTAACCCTCAAAAACATTCAGTACTTC.

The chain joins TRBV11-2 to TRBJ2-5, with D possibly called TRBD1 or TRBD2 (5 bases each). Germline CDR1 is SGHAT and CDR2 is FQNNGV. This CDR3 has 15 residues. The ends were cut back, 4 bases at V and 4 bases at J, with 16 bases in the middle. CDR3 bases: TGTGCCAGCAGCTCTCGGGACGTACGGGGAGAGACCCAGTACTTC. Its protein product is CASSSRDVRGETQYF.

The CDR3: CASSITAGDAEAFF. CDR3 DNA sequence: TGTGCCAGTAGTATTACGGCGGGGGACGCTGAAGCTTTCTTT. This chain connects TRBV19 to TRBJ1-1, with TRBD1 as a possible D gene (5 bases). The CDR3 has 14 amino acids. Trimming pared 3 bases from V and 6 bases from J, leaving 14 bases between. Germline assignment: CDR1 LNHDA and CDR2 SQIVND (reference sequence).

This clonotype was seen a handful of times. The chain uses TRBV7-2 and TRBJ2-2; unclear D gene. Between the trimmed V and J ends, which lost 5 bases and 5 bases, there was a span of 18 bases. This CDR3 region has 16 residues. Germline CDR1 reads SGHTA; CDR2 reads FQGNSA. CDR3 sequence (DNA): TGTGCCAGCAGCCATCCCTGGAGACCCGGGACCGGGGAGCTGTTTTTT. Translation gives CASSHPWRPGTGELFF.